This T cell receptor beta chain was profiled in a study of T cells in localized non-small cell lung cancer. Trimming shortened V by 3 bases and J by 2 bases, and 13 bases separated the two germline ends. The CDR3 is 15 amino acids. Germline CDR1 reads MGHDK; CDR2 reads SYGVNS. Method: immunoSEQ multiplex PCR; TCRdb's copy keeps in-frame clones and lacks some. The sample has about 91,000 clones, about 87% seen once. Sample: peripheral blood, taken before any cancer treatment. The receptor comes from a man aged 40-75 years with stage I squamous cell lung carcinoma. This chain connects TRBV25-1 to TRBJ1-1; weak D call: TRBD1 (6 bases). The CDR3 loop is CASSDPLQGNTEAFF. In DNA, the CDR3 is TGTGCCAGCAGTGATCCCTTACAGGGCAACACTGAAGCTTTCTTT.